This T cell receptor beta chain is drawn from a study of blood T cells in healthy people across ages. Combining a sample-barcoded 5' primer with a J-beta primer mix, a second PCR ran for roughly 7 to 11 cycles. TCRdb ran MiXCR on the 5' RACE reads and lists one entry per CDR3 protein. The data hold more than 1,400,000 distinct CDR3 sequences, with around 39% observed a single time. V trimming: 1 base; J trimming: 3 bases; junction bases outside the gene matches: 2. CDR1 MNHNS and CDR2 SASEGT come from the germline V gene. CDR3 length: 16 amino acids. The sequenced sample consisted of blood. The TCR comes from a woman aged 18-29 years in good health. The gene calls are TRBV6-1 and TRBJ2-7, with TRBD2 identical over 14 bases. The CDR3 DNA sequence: TGTGCCAGCAGTGAAGGACTAGCGGGAGGGCTCTACGAGCAGTACTTC. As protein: CASSEGLAGGLYEQYF.